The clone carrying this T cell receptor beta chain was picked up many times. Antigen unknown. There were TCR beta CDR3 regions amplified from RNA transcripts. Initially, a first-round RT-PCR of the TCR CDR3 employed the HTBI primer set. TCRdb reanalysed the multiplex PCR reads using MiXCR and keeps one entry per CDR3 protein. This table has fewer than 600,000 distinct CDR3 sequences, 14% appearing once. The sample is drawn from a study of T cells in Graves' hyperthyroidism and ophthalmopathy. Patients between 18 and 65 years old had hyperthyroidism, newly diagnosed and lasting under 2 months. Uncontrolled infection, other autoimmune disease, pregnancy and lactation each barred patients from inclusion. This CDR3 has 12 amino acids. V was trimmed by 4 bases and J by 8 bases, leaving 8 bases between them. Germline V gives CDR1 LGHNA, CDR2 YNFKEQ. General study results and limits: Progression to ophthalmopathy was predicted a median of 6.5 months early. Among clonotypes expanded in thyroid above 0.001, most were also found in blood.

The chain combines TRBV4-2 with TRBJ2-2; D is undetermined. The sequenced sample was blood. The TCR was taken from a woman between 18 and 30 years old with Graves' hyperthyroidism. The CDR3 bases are TGTGCCAGCAGCCGCAGTCCTGGGGAGCTGTTTTTT. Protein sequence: CASSRSPGELFF.